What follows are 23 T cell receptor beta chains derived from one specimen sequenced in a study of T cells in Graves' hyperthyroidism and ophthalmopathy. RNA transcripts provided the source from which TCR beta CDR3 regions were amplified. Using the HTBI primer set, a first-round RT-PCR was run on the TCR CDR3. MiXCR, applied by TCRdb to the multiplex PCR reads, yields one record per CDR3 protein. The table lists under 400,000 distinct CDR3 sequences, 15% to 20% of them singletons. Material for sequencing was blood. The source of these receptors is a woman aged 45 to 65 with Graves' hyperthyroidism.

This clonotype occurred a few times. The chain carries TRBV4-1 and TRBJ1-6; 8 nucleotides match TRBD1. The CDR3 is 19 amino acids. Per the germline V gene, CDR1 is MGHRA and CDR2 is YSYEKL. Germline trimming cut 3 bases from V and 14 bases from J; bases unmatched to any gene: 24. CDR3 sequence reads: CASSQDAQYIRRDRLTLHF. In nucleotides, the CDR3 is TGCGCCAGCAGCCAGGATGCTCAATATATTCGTCGGGACAGGCTCACCCTCCACTTT.

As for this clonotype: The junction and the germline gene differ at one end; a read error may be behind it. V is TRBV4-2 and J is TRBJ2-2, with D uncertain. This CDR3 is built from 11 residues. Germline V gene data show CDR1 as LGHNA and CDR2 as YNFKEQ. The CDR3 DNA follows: TGTGCCAGCAGACAAGGGGGGGAGCTGTTTTTT. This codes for CASRQGGELFF.

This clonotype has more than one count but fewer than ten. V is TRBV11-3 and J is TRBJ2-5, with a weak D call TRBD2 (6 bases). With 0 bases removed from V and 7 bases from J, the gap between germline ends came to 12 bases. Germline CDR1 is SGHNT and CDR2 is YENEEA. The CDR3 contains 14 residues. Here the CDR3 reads CASSLDRGSVTQYF. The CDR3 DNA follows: TGTGCCAGCAGCTTAGATCGGGGGAGCGTGACCCAGTACTTC.

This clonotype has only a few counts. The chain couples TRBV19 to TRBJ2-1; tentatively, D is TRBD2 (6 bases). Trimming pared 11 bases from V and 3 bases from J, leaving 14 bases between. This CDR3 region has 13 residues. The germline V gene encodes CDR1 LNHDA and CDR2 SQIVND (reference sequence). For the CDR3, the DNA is TGTGCCTGTGCGGGAAGTAACTACAATGAGCAGTTCTTC. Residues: CACAGSNYNEQFF.

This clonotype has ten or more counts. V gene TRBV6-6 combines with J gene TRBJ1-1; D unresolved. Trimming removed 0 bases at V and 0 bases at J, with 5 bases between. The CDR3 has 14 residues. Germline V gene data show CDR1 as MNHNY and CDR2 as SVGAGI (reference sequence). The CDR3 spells CASSYSAVNTEAFF. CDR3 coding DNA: TGTGCCAGCAGTTACTCGGCGGTGAACACTGAAGCTTTCTTT.

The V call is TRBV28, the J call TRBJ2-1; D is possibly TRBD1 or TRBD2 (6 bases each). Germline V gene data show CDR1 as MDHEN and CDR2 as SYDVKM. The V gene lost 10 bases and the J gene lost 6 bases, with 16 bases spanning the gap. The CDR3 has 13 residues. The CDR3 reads CATVEGGPNEQFF. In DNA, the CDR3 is TGTGCCACCGTTGAGGGGGGTCCCAATGAGCAGTTCTTC.

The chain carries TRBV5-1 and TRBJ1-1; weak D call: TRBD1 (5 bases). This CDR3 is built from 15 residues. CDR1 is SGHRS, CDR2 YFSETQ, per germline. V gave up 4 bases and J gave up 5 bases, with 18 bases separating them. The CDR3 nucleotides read TGCGCCAGCAGCCCAACAGGAGCAGTTGGGACTGAAGCTTTCTTT. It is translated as CASSPTGAVGTEAFF. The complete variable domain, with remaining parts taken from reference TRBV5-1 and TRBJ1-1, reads KAGVTQTPRYLIKTRGQQVTLSCSPISGHRSVSWYQQTPGQGLQFLFEYFSETQRNKGNFPGRFSGRQFSNSRSEMNVSTLELGDSALYLCASSPTGAVGTEAFFGQGTRLTVV.

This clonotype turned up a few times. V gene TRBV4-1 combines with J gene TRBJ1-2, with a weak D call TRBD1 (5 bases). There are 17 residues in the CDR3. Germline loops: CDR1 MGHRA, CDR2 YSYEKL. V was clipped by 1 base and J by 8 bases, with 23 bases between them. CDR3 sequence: CASSQAVPDRVLGGYTF. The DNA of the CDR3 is TGCGCCAGCAGCCAAGCCGTGCCAGACAGAGTCCTTGGGGGCTACACCTTC.

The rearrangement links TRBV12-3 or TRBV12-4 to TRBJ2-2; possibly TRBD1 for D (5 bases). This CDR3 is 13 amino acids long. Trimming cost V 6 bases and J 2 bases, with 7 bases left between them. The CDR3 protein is CASRTGNTGELFF. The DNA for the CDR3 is TGTGCCAGCAGAACAGGCAACACCGGGGAGCTGTTTTTT.

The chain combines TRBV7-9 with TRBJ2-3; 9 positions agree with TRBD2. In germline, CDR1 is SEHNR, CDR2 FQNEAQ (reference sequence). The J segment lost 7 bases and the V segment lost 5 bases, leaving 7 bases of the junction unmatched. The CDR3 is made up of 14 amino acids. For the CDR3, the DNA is TGTGCCAGCAGCACGCTAGCGGGGTTATATACGCAGTATTTT. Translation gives CASSTLAGLYTQYF.

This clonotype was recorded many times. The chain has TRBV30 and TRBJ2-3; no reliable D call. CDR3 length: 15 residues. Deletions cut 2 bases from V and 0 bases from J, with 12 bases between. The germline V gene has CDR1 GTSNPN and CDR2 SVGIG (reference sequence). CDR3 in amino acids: CAWSITPTSTDTQYF. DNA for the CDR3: TGTGCCTGGAGTATTACCCCGACTAGCACAGATACGCAGTATTTT.

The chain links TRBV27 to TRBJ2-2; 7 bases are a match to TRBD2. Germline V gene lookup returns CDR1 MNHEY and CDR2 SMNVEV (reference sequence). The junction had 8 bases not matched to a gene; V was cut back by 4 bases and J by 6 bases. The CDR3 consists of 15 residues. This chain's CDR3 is CASSSTSRAAGELFF. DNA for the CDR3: TGTGCCAGCAGTTCGACTAGCAGGGCGGCCGGGGAGCTGTTTTTT.

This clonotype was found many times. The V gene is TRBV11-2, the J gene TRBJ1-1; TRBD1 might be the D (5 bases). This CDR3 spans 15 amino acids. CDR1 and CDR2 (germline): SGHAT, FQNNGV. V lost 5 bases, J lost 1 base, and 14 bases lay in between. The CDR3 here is CASSPSPGTNTEAFF. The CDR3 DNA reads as TGTGCCAGCAGCCCCTCGCCGGGGACGAACACTGAAGCTTTCTTT.

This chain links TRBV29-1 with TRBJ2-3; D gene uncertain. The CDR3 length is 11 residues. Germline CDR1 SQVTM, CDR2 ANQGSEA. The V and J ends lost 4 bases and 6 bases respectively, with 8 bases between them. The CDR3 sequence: CSVGHSDTQYF. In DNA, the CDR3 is TGCAGCGTTGGACATTCGGATACGCAGTATTTT.

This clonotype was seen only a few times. The CDR3 bases are TGTGCCAGCACCGGGAGGGCCCTTACCCAGTACTTC. As protein: CASTGRALTQYF. J is TRBJ2-5 and V is TRBV12-3 or TRBV12-4; TRBD2 matches 8 bases. The CDR3 length is 12 residues. J was trimmed by 8 bases and V by 7 bases; bases with no gene match: 6.

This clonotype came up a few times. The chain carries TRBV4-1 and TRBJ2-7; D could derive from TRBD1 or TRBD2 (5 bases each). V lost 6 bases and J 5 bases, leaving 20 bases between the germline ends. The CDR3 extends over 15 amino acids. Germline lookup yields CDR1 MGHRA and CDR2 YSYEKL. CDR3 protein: CASRHALGERNEQYF. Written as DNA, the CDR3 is TGCGCCAGCAGGCACGCCCTAGGGGAGAGGAACGAGCAGTACTTC.

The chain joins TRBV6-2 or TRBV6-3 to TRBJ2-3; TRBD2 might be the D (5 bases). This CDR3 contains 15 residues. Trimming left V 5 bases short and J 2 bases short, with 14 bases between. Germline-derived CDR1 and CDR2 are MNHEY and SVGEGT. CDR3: CASSDYNRITDTQYF. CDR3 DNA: TGTGCCAGCAGTGACTATAACAGAATCACAGATACGCAGTATTTT.

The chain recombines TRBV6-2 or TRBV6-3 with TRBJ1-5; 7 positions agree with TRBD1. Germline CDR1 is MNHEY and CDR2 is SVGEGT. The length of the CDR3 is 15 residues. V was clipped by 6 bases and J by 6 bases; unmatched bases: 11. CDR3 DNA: TGTGCCAGCAGACAAGGGGGCGCGTCGTTTCAGCCCCAGCATTTT. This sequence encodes CASRQGGASFQPQHF.

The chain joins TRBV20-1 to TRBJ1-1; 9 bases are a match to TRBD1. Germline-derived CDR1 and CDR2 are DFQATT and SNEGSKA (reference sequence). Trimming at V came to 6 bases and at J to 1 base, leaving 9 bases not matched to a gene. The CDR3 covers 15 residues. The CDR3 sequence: CSACPLTGGNTEAFF. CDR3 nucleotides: TGCAGTGCCTGTCCTCTGACAGGGGGGAACACTGAAGCTTTCTTT.

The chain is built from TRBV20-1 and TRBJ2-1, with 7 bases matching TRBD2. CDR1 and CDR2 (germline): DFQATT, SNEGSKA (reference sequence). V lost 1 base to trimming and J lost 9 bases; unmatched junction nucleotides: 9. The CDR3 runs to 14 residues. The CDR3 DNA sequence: TGCAGTGCTAGAGGGGGTGTGCGGGAGCCTGAGCAGTTCTTC. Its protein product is CSARGGVREPEQFF.

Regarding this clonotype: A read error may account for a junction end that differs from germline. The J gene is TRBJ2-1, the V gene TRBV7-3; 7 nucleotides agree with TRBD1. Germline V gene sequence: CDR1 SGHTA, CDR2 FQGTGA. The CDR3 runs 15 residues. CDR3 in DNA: TGTGCCAGCAGCTTAGCCGGGACAGATTACAAGGAGCAGTTCTTC. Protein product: CASSLAGTDYKEQFF.

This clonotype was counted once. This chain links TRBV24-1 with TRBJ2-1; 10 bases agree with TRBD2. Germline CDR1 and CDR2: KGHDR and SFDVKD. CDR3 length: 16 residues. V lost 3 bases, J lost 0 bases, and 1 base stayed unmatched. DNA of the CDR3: TGTGCCACCAGTGATCCTAGCGGGGGCTCCTACAATGAGCAGTTCTTC. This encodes CATSDPSGGSYNEQFF.

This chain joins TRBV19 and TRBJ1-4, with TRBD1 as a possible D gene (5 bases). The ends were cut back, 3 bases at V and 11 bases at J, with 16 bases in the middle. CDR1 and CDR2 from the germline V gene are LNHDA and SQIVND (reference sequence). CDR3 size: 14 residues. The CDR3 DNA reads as TGTGCCAGTAGTATCCCGGGGACGGTCATGAAACTGTTTTTT. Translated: CASSIPGTVMKLFF.